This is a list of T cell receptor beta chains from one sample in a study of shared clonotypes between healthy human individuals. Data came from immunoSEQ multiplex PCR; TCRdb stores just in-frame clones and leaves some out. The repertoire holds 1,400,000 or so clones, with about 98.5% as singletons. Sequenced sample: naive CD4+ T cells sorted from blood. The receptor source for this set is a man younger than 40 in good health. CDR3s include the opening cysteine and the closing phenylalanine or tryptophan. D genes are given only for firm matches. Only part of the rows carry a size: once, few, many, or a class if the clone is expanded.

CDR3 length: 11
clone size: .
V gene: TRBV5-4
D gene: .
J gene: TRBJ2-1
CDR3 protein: CASSQYNEQFF
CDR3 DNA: TGTGCCAGCAGCCAATACAATGAGCAGTTCTTC

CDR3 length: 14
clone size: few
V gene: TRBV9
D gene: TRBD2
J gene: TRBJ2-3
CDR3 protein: CASSLAGVPDTQYF
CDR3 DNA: TGTGCCAGCAGCCTAGCGGGAGTCCCAGATACGCAGTATTTT

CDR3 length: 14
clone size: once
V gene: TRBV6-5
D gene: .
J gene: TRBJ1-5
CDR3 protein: CASRSRGSNQPQHF
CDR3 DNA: TGTGCCAGCAGGTCCCGGGGGTCCAATCAGCCCCAGCATTTT

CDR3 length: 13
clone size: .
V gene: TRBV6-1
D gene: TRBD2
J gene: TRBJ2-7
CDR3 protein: CASRVAGGLEQYF
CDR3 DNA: TGTGCCAGCAGGGTAGCGGGAGGGCTCGAGCAGTACTTC

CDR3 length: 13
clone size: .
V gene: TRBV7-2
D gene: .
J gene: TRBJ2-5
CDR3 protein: CASSFRAEETQYF
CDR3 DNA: TGTGCCAGCAGCTTCCGGGCTGAAGAGACCCAGTACTTC

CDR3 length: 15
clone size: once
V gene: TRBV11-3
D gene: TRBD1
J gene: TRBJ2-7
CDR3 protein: CASSFGTGGLDEQYF
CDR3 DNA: TGTGCCAGCAGCTTCGGGACAGGGGGTCTGGACGAGCAGTACTTC

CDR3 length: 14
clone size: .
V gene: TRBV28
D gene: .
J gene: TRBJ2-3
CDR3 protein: CASQWSGAMDTQYF
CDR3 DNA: TGTGCTAGCCAGTGGTCGGGGGCCATGGATACGCAGTATTTT

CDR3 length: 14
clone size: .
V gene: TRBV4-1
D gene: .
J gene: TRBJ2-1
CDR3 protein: CASSQATSRNEQFF
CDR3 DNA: TGCGCCAGCAGCCAAGCGACTAGTAGGAATGAGCAGTTCTTC

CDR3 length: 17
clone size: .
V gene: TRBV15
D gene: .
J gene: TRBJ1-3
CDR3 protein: CATSRGSNPSSGNTIYF
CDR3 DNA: TGTGCCACCAGCAGAGGCTCAAACCCGAGCTCTGGAAACACCATATATTTT

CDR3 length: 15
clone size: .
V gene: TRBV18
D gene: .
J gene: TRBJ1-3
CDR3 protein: CASTPSGAAGDTIYF
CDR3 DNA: TGTGCCAGCACCCCCTCAGGGGCGGCGGGAGACACCATATATTTT

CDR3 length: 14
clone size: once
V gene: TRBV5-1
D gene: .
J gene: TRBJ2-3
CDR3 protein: CASGGATSTDTQYF
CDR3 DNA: TGCGCCAGCGGTGGAGCAACTAGCACAGATACGCAGTATTTT

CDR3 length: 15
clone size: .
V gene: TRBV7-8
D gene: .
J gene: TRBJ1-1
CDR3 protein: CASSINRDPYTEAFF
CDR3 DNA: TGTGCCAGCAGCATTAACAGGGACCCCTACACTGAAGCTTTCTTT

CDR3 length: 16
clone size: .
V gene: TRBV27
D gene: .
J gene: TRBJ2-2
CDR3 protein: CASSPAGQRNTGELFF
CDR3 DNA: TGTGCCAGCAGTCCGGCGGGACAGAGGAACACCGGGGAGCTGTTTTTT

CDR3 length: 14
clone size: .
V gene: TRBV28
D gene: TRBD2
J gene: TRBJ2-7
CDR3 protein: CASSGLAVSYEQYF
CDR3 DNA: TGTGCCAGCAGCGGACTAGCGGTCAGCTACGAGCAGTACTTC

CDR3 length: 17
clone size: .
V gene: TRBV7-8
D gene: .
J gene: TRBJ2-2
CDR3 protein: CASSARHTGINTGELFF
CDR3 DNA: TGTGCCAGCAGCGCCCGGCACACCGGGATCAACACCGGGGAGCTGTTTTTT

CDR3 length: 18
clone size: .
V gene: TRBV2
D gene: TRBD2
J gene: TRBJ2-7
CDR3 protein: CASSPNLSSGTLIYEQYF
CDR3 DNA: TGTGCCAGCAGTCCCAACCTTTCTAGCGGGACATTAATTTACGAGCAGTACTTC

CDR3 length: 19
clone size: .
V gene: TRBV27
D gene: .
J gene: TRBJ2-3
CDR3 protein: CASSTNPFRGTGMTDTQYF
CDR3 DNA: TGTGCCAGCAGTACCAACCCCTTTAGGGGCACGGGGATGACAGATACGCAGTATTTT

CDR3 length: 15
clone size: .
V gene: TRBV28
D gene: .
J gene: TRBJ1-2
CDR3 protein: CASSLVLGLGYGYTF
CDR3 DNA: TGTGCCAGCAGTTTGGTCCTGGGGCTCGGCTATGGCTACACCTTC

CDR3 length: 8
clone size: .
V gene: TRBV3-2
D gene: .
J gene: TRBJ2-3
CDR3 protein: CASSQERF
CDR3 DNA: TGTGCCAGCAGCCAAGAGAGGTTT

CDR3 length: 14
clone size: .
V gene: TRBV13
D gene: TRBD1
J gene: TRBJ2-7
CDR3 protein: CASRYRGRDAEQYF
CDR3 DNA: TGTGCCAGCAGATACAGGGGTCGTGATGCCGAGCAGTACTTC

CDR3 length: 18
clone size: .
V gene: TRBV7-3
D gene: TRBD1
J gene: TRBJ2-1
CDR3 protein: CASSLKAIGQVSYNEQFF
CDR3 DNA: TGTGCCAGCAGCTTAAAGGCCATTGGACAGGTATCCTACAATGAGCAGTTCTTC

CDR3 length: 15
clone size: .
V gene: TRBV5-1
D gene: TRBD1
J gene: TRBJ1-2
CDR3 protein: CASSLQGARDYGYTF
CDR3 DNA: TGCGCCAGCAGCTTGCAGGGGGCGAGGGACTATGGCTACACCTTC

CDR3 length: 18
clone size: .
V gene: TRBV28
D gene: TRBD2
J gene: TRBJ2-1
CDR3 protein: CASSSLGLAGYTYNEQFF
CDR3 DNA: TGTGCCAGCAGTTCCTTGGGACTAGCGGGTTACACCTACAATGAGCAGTTCTTC

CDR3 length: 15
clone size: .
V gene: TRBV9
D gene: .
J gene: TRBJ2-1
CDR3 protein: CASGPRHLAGNEQFF
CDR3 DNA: TGTGCCAGCGGCCCTAGGCATCTTGCGGGCAATGAGCAGTTCTTC

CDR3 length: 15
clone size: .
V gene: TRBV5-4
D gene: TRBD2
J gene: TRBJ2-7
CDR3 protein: CASSLSGSTTYEQYF
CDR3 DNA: TGTGCCAGCAGCCTCAGCGGGAGTACAACCTACGAGCAGTACTTC

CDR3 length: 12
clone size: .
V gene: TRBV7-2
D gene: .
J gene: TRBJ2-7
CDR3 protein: CASSSTGYEQYF
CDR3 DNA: TGTGCCAGCAGCTCGACAGGTTACGAGCAGTACTTC

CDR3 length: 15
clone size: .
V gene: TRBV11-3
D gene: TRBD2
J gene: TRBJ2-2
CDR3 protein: CASSLTSQNTGELFF
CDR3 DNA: TGTGCCAGCAGCTTGACTAGCCAGAACACCGGGGAGCTGTTTTTT

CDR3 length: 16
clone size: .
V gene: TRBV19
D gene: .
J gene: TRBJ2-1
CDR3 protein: CASSLGGRGSYNEQFF
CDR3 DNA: TGTGCCAGTAGTCTGGGGGGAAGGGGTTCCTACAATGAGCAGTTCTTC

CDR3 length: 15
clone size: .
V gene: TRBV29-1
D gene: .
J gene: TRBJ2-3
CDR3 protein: CSVDDSVGVGDTQYF
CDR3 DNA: TGCAGCGTTGACGACTCGGTAGGGGTTGGAGATACGCAGTATTTT

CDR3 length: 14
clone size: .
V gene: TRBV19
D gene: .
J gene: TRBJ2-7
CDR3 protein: CASTPSGLGGEQYF
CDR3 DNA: TGTGCCAGTACTCCCAGCGGACTTGGGGGGGAGCAGTACTTC

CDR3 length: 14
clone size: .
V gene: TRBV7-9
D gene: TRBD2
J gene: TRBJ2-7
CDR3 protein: CASSLVGRAHEQYF
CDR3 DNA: TGTGCCAGCAGCTTAGTCGGGAGGGCCCACGAGCAGTACTTC

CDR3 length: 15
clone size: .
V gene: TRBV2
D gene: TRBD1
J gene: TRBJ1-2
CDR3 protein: CASRALRTGDYGYTF
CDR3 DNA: TGTGCCAGCAGAGCCTTGAGGACAGGGGACTATGGCTACACCTTC

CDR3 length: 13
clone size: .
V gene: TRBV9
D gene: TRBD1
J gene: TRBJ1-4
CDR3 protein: CASSRGQGEKLFF
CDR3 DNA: TGTGCCAGCAGCAGAGGACAGGGCGAGAAACTGTTTTTT

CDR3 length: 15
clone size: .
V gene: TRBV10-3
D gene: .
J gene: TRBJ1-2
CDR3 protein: CAISEGDGWWQGYTF
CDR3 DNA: TGTGCCATCAGTGAAGGGGACGGATGGTGGCAAGGCTACACCTTC

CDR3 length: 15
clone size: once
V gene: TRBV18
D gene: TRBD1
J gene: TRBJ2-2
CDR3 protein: CASSPQGQGNGELFF
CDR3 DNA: TGTGCCAGCTCACCACAGGGACAGGGGAACGGGGAGCTGTTTTTT

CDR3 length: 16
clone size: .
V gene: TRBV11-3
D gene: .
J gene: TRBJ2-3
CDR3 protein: CASSFEGGRNTDTQYF
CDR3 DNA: TGTGCCAGCAGCTTCGAAGGTGGCAGGAACACAGATACGCAGTATTTT